This T cell receptor beta chain derives from a study of cytomegalovirus exposure and HLA in healthy donors (dated by TCRdb to about 2017). Study-level background: In an earlier analysis of roughly 500 of the donors, about 270 Gb of sequence data and 120 million or so unique TCR beta sequences from 180 million or so T cells were reported. An early release that covered some 640 HLA-typed donors contained approximately 300 gigabases of sequencing data and tens of millions of unique TCR sequences. Of the roughly 400 genotyped donors, about 84% fell in the genetic ancestry cluster associated with self-reported Caucasian donors. The study aimed to test whether signatures of past pathogen exposure could be identified by cataloging public T cell receptors. The study profiled the T cell repertoires of under 700 subjects by immunosequencing and related them to cytomegalovirus serostatus. In addition to the first cohort of around 670 subjects, a separate validation cohort of 120 different subjects was used. To predict cytomegalovirus infection status, the study brought together high-throughput TCR immunosequencing, statistical association of individual TCRs with disease status, and machine learning. To study patterns of TCR occurrence, a later analysis re-analyzed previously published TCR beta repertoires from just over 650 donors and added high-resolution HLA genotyping. The later analysis used no new phenotypic data to find candidate immune exposures, relying instead on TCR beta sequences and their occurrence across donors. To decide whether each TCR beta V gene segment behaved as functional or pseudogenic, an earlier analysis of some 600 of the donors relied on high-throughput TCR beta sequencing. Donor age, sex, ethnicity and CMV serostatus were compiled alongside the repertoire data. In a later genetic analysis, genome-wide SNP genotypes for about 65% of the roughly 700 donors were used, and that subset was treated as a discovery cohort. Every repertoire in the discovery cohort had been generated on one and the same sequencing platform. Class I and class II HLA loci were covered by the typing at four-digit resolution. Typing coverage varied by locus: about 620-640 donors for A, B, C, DRB1 and DQB1; more than 500 for DQA1; 606 for DPA1; some 470 for DPB1. Because of strong linkage in the cohort, five DR-DQ haplotypes were treated as single units for association and clustering. Among about 400 genotyped donors of the cohort, an average of roughly 230,000 unique TCR beta nucleotide sequences was sequenced per donor, of which roughly 17% were non-productive.

CDR1 and CDR2, per the germline V gene, are MNHNS and SASEGT. At the junction V is shortened by 8 bases and J by 0 bases; bases outside the gene matches: 5. The CDR3 runs 14 residues from the cysteine to the phenylalanine. Kept here is only the CDR3 DNA, which spans 42 bases and is read in frame from base 1. There are a few counts of this clone. Its antigen is currently not known. Per-base qualities were not stored, and no clone one base away is much larger. In total, 666 healthy bone marrow donors made up the cohort. Cohort members were all nominally healthy when sampled, although unrecorded immune exposures were likely present. The donor was CMV seropositive and belonged to the group of over 250 seropositive cohort members. Each donor provided a peripheral blood sample, and peripheral blood mononuclear cells were used for TCR beta sequencing. Genomic DNA extraction from the blood cell samples was performed with the Qiagen DNeasy Blood Extraction Kit.

The paper's findings and limits, for the study overall: Some IMGT-functional V segments, including TRBV6-2 and TRBV6-3, could not be distinguished by the 87-base-pair reads and were therefore excluded. Strong co-occurrence of HLA alleles, especially DR and DQ, made assigning TCR associations to individual alleles difficult. In a later analysis, HLA-associated TCR beta chains showed more clonal expansion and lower generation probabilities than non-associated chains that were equally common. A further reported finding was that TCR beta sequences accurately predicted the HLA-A and HLA-B alleles for most subjects in the first cohort. Presence/absence analyses assumed roughly uniform sequencing depth across donors, an assumption that may not hold. Because counts were too low, around 17 rarely observed V segments, including chromosome 9 orphons, were left out of the earlier analysis of several hundred of the donors. Specific HLA alleles were associated with over 15,000 TCR beta sequences at a false discovery rate of 0.05 in a later analysis. Cytomegalovirus status was reported to be diagnosed by the classifier with high specificity and sensitivity in both the original and validation cohorts. Because HLA typing was unavailable for some donors at each locus, only the typed subset was used in association tests. The cohort was sequenced for TCR beta chains only, and without alpha or paired-chain data the features that could be detected were limited. In a later analysis, the rate of TCR association differed among HLA loci, with DRB1 alleles having the most associated TCRs and HLA-C alleles having the fewest. According to the authors, the approach could potentially be generalized to other disease states and immunological phenotypes. Three of the identified cytomegalovirus-associated TCR beta chains were confirmed in vitro to be specific for cytomegalovirus antigens. In a later analysis, most CMV-associated TCR beta chains were found to appear HLA-restricted, with HLA associations seemingly driven largely by CMV exposure. Compared with the 666-donor mean, donors in an Asian-associated ancestry cluster had fewer N-insertions in productive TCRs, according to a later genetic analysis. In a later analysis, several top co-occurrence clusters were reported to appear linked to parvovirus B19, influenza, CMV and Epstein-Barr virus. A group of highly shared sequence variants was considered likely to be a technical artifact of the sequencing pipeline. In a later genetic analysis, a missense DCLRE1C variant was associated with V-gene and J-gene trimming of TCR beta chains, and the association was replicated in an independent cohort. The study gave a list of about 150 TCR beta chains associated with cytomegalovirus. Correlated functional status among segregating V segments might be attributable to linkage disequilibrium, but an unknown experimental factor could not be ruled out. Immune exposure information for the cohort was limited to CMV serostatus. An earlier analysis of approximately 540 of the donors showed that most TCR beta V segments appeared in productive rearrangements either about 90% or about 30% of the time, which broadly matched IMGT annotations. While some public TCRs were present in many individuals, most TCR sequences turned up only very rarely across donors.

Library generation was performed with the immunoSEQ multiplex PCR assay. For the multiplex PCR, a mixture combining 60 forward primers for TCR Vbeta segments and 13 reverse primers for TCR Jbeta segments was used. The CDR3 region of rearranged TCR beta genes was amplified from genomic DNA by a multiplex PCR assay. The Illumina HiSeq System was used to sequence the amplified TCR beta libraries as 87-base-pair reads. In the original analysis: Across the 500 to 700 repertoires, a later analysis counted some 80 million unique TCR beta chains, some 11 million of which were shared by at least two donors. Raw reads were error-corrected and collapsed into unique sequences by a nearest-neighbor algorithm in which closely related sequences were merged to remove PCR and sequencing errors. V, D and J gene segments were assigned by aligning CDR3 sequences to IMGT reference sequences. For a sequence to be retained, a match of at least six nucleotides to both a V gene segment and a J gene segment was required. A rearrangement counted as productive if the CDR3 had no stop codons and remained in frame with V and J, and every other rearrangement counted as non-productive. Following IMGT convention, CDR3 was defined as the stretch from the second conserved V-encoded cysteine to the conserved J-encoded phenylalanine. Sequences without an unambiguous match to a single V gene segment were excluded from the earlier analysis of several hundred of the donors. An earlier analysis of several hundred of the donors classified V segments as functional when productive rearrangements were above 56.7% and as segregating when the standard deviation between donors was above 5%. A statistical classification framework was developed to diagnose cytomegalovirus status using the catalog of TCR beta chain sequences. In a later analysis, TCR nucleotide sequences were compared against IMGT/GENE-DB human TR gene sequences so that V and J genes could be assigned. In a later analysis, CDR3 sequences and most-parsimonious VDJ recombination scenarios were assigned using the TCRdist pipeline. In a later analysis, each TCR beta chain was defined by its CDR3 amino acid sequence together with its V-gene family, and reads without a unique V-gene family were excluded. As a way to deal with suspected cross-contamination and a sequencing artifact, a later analysis dropped nearly 600 nucleotide sequences that were highly shared and had low generation probability. For each public chain, a later analysis derived a clonal expansion index from normalized ranks of inferred template counts within each repertoire. In a later analysis, generation probabilities were computed with a VDJ recombination model fitted to out-of-frame rearrangements, and the resulting probabilities were checked against IGoR. In a later analysis, hypergeometric tests were used to score TCR-TCR, TCR-HLA and TCR-CMV co-occurrence, with a repertoire-size bias correction applied to TCR pairs. In a later analysis, false discovery rates were estimated by permuting HLA or CMV assignments 20 times. In a later analysis, co-occurring TCRs were grouped using DBSCAN, with TCRdist sequence similarity added in when clustering inside HLA-allele-positive subsets. For co-occurrence clustering, repertoires with fewer than 30,000 or more than 120,000 public chains were excluded, along with five or six repertoires with anomalous nucleotide sharing. The table was pulled from immuneACCESS by TCRdb, which kept in-frame rearrangements only. Such tables lose some clones; where checked, under half of the loss comes from unresolved V genes, and the rest has no known cause. V and J calls plus clone size are reproduced from that table; the DNA served to infer D and trimming. Counted in this sample were about 92,000 clones; 84% of them appeared once. The ten largest clonotypes hold 4.5% to 7% of the sample.

The clonotype was recovered from a woman aged 18-30 years in good health and CMV-seropositive. The sequence links TRBV6-1 to TRBJ2-7; 9 junctional bases match TRBD2. Source material: PBMCs. The DNA is TGTGCCAGCGGTGGCGGGGGGGACTCCTACGAGCAGTACTTC. Translated, it gives CASGGGGDSYEQYF.